A single sample gave rise to the 17 T cell receptor beta chains below, sequenced in a study of CD8 T cells in Susac syndrome. RNA, at roughly 0.5 to 1 ug, was reverse transcribed with random hexamers. From the immunoSEQ multiplex PCR reads, TCRdb called clonotypes with MiXCR, one entry per CDR3 protein. This sample has about 140,000 distinct CDR3 sequences, with roughly 94% found just once. Sequencing used CD4+ T cells from PBMCs. These receptors all come from a human donor with Susac syndrome.

The chain employs TRBV6-6 and TRBJ2-7; TRBD2 is a possible D gene (5 bases). Deletions cut 4 bases from V and 2 bases from J, with 12 bases between. Looked up from germline, CDR1 is MNHNY and CDR2 is SVGAGI (reference sequence). The CDR3 covers 14 residues. CDR3 amino acids: CASSLSGTTYEQYF. The CDR3 DNA reads TGTGCCAGCAGTTTGAGCGGAACTACCTACGAGCAGTACTTC.

The chain has TRBV12-3 or TRBV12-4 and TRBJ2-1; the D gene is possibly TRBD2 (6 bases). The CDR3 totals 12 residues. Trimming left V 6 bases short and J 14 bases short, with 17 bases between. CDR3 DNA sequence: TGTGCCAGCAGCACCGGGGGAATAAGGGAGTTCTTC. Its protein is CASSTGGIREFF.

Points on this clonotype: A junction boundary mismatches the germline segment, possibly from a read error. The V and J genes are TRBV7-9 and TRBJ1-4, with D possibly matching TRBD1 (6 bases). CDR1 is SEHNR, CDR2 FQNEAQ, per germline (reference sequence). This CDR3 is 15 amino acids long. The CDR3 DNA reads as TGTGCCAGCAGCCCTACAGGGACCGCTAATGGAAAACTGTTTTTT. Its translation: CASSPTGTANGKLFF. The full variable domain, its missing parts supplied by reference TRBV7-9 and TRBJ1-4, is DTGVSQNPRHKITKRGQNVTFRCDPISEHNRLYWYRQTLGQGPEFLTYFQNEAQLEKSRLLSDRFSAERPKGSFSTLEIQRTEQGDSAMYLCASSPTGTANGKLFFGSGTQLSVL.

The chain uses TRBV12-3 or TRBV12-4 and TRBJ2-5; possible D gene TRBD2, 6 bases. This CDR3 region has 14 residues. Between the trimmed V and J ends, which lost 2 bases and 5 bases, there was a span of 12 bases. CDR3 loop: CASSLMEGVETQYF. The CDR3 DNA reads as TGTGCCAGCAGTTTAATGGAGGGAGTCGAGACCCAGTACTTC.

The gene calls are TRBV20-1 and TRBJ1-1; D call uncertain. This CDR3 contains 11 residues. With 6 bases removed from V and 5 bases from J, the gap between germline ends came to 10 bases. From germline, CDR1 is DFQATT and CDR2 SNEGSKA (reference sequence). For the CDR3, the DNA is TGCAGTGCCCGAAGGGAGACTGAAGCTTTCTTT. Its protein is CSARRETEAFF.

The V gene is TRBV30, the J gene TRBJ1-1, with D unclear. The V end was cut by 4 bases, the J end by 4 bases, with 4 bases between. The CDR3 has 10 residues. Germline CDR1 reads GTSNPN; CDR2 reads SVGIG (reference sequence). This chain's CDR3 is CAWKTTEAFF. CDR3 nucleotide sequence: TGTGCCTGGAAGACCACTGAAGCTTTCTTT.

The gene calls are TRBV29-1 and TRBJ1-1; 9 bases fit TRBD1. J lost 4 bases, V lost 6 bases, and 6 bases had no gene match. Germline V gene sequence: CDR1 SQVTM, CDR2 ANQGSEA. The CDR3 length is 13 residues. In DNA form, the CDR3 reads TGCAGCGTCGCCGCGGGACAGGGCACTGAAGCTTTCTTT. This encodes CSVAAGQGTEAFF.

In its sample, this clonotype was seen once. J is TRBJ2-6 and V is TRBV19; TRBD2 might be the D (5 bases). Germline CDR1 and CDR2: LNHDA and SQIVND (reference sequence). The CDR3 runs to 13 residues. V lost 5 bases to trimming and J lost 4 bases, with 6 bases between them. Here the CDR3 DNA reads TGTGCCAGTAGTCCGGGAGGGGCCAACGTCCTGACTTTC. Protein product: CASSPGGANVLTF.

This chain uses TRBV7-2 with TRBJ2-1, with 12 positions matching TRBD2. Germline assignment: CDR1 SGHTA and CDR2 FQGNSA. Germline trimming cut 6 bases from V and 8 bases from J; bases unmatched to any gene: 8. The CDR3 contains 15 residues. For the CDR3, the DNA is TGTGCCAGCAGTCTAGCGGGGGGGCCGGCCCATGAGCAGTTCTTC. It translates to CASSLAGGPAHEQFF.

The V and J genes are TRBV20-1 and TRBJ1-1; perhaps TRBD1 as D (5 bases). The CDR3 loop spans 15 amino acids. CDR1 is DFQATT, CDR2 SNEGSKA, per germline (reference sequence). Trimming removed 6 bases at V and 0 bases at J, with 17 bases between. The CDR3 sequence: CSARRGGVLNTEAFF. CDR3 nucleotide sequence: TGCAGTGCCCGCCGGGGGGGTGTGCTGAACACTGAAGCTTTCTTT.

The chain combines TRBV29-1 with TRBJ2-1; 10 nucleotides align to TRBD2. This CDR3 comprises 13 residues. In germline, CDR1 is SQVTM, CDR2 ANQGSEA. Trimming at V came to 6 bases and at J to 10 bases, leaving 9 bases not matched to a gene. CDR3 amino acids: CSVRLAGAGEQFF. CDR3 DNA sequence: TGCAGCGTACGGCTAGCGGGGGCGGGGGAGCAGTTCTTC.

The chain has TRBV7-9 and TRBJ1-1; 8 bases match TRBD1. The CDR3 covers 14 residues. Looked up from germline, CDR1 is SEHNR and CDR2 is FQNEAQ (reference sequence). The trim removed 1 base at V and 5 bases at J, leaving 3 bases unmatched. The CDR3 spells CASSLDTGGTEAFF. The CDR3, as DNA: TGTGCCAGCAGCTTAGACACAGGGGGTACTGAAGCTTTCTTT.

The V gene is TRBV20-1, the J gene TRBJ2-3; 8 bases are shared with TRBD2. This CDR3 is 13 amino acids long. In germline, CDR1 is DFQATT, CDR2 SNEGSKA (reference sequence). Trimming at V came to 6 bases and at J to 5 bases, leaving 7 bases not matched to a gene. The CDR3 is CSAERESGDTQYF. In DNA form, the CDR3 reads TGCAGTGCCGAGCGGGAGTCAGGAGATACGCAGTATTTT.

The genes are TRBV11-2 and TRBJ1-3; no definite D call. The germline gives CDR1 SGHAT, CDR2 FQNNGV. Trimming took off 5 bases at V and 0 bases at J, with 8 bases between the two ends. The CDR3 sequence is 14 residues long. The CDR3 bases are TGTGCCAGCAGCCCGAGGATCTCTGGAAACACCATATATTTT. Protein sequence: CASSPRISGNTIYF.

The chain has TRBV5-1 and TRBJ1-5; D is ambiguous. The CDR3 runs 15 residues. Germline assignment: CDR1 SGHRS and CDR2 YFSETQ. Trimming left V 0 bases short and J 3 bases short, with 10 bases between. CDR3 protein: CASSLDSGHNQPQHF. CDR3 DNA: TGCGCCAGCAGCTTGGATTCCGGGCACAATCAGCCCCAGCATTTT.

J is TRBJ2-2 and V is TRBV3-1; weak D call: TRBD2 (5 bases). CDR1 and CDR2 from the germline V gene are LGHDT and YNNKEL (reference sequence). Trimming stripped 1 base from V and 1 base from J, with 7 bases between. This CDR3 is built from 15 residues. The CDR3 reads CASSQGLQNTGELFF. CDR3 in DNA: TGTGCCAGCAGCCAAGGACTACAGAACACCGGGGAGCTGTTTTTT.

V usage is TRBV24-1 and J usage is TRBJ1-2; perhaps TRBD1 as D (5 bases). The germline gives CDR1 KGHDR, CDR2 SFDVKD. V was pared by 4 bases and J by 7 bases, with 15 bases between. This CDR3 is built from 14 residues. CDR3: CATSDPVGLSGYTF. CDR3 coding DNA: TGTGCCACCAGTGACCCTGTGGGGCTTAGTGGCTACACCTTC.